The table lists the clone carrying this T cell receptor (beta chain) with many counts. Time point defined: patch test 1, 2 weeks after DPC sensitization. Specified treatment: therapeutic diphenylcyclopropenone sensitization with weekly scalp DPC. In TCRdb, the RACE reads were re-called with MiXCR into one record per CDR3 protein. The table records 74,000 or so distinct CDR3 sequences, 12% of them present only once. The sample is drawn from a study of human T cells and chemical hapten exposure. Trimming pared 2 bases from V and 0 bases from J, leaving 4 bases between. CDR3 length: 13 residues. Germline V gene lookup returns CDR1 MNHNY and CDR2 SVGAGI (reference sequence).

The origin of this receptor is a woman aged 55-69 years with alopecia areata. Some clones in this sample may be carry-over from other donors' samples. The chain is built from TRBV6-6 and TRBJ1-1, with D uncertain. Sequenced material: whole blood, taken in connection with sensitization to the hapten diphenylcyclopropenone (DPC). DNA for the CDR3: TGTGCCAGCAGTTACCAAGTGAACACTGAAGCTTTCTTT. It encodes CASSYQVNTEAFF.